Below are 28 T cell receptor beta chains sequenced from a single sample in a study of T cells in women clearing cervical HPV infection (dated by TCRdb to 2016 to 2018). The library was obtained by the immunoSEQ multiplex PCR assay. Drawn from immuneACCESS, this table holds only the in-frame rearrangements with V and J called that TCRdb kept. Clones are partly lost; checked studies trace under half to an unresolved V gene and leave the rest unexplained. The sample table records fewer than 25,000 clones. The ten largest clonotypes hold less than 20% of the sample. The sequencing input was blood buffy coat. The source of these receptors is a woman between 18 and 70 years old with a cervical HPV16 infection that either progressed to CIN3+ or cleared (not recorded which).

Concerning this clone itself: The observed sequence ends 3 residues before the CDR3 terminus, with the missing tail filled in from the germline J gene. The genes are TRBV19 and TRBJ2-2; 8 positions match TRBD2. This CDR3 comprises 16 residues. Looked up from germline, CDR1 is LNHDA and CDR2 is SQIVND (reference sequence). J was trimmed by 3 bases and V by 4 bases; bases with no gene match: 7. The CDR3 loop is CASSKAGGGDTGELFF. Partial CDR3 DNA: TGTGCCAGTAGTAAGGCGGGGGGCGGGGACACCGGGGAG.

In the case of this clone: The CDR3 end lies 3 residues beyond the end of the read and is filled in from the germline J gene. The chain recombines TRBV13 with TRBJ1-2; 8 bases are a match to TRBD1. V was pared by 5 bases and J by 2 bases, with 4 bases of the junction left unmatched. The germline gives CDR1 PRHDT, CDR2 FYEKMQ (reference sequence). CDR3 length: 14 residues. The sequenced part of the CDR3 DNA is TGTGCCAGCAGCCATGGGACAGGAAACTATGGC. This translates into CASSHGTGNYG. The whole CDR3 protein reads CASSHGTGNYGYTF.

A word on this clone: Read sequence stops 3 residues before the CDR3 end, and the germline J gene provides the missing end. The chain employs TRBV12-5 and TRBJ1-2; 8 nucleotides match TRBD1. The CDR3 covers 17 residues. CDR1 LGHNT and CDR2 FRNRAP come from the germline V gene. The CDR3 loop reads CASGSKPGQGILEGYTF. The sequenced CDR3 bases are TGTGCTAGTGGTTCAAAGCCCGGACAGGGTATTCTGGAGGGC.

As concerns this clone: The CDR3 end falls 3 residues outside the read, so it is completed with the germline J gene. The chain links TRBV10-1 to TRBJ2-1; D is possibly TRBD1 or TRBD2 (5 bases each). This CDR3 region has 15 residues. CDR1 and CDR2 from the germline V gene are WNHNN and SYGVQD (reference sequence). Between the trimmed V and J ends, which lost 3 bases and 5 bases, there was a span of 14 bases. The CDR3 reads CASSDLRGANNEQFF. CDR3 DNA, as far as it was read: TGCGCCAGCAGTGATTTAAGGGGAGCCAACAATGAG.

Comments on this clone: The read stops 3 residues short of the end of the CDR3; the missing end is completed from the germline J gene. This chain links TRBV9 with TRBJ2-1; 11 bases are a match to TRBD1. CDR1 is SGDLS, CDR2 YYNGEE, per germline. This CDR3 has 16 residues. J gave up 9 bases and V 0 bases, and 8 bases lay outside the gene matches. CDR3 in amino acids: CASSVASGQGGSEQFF. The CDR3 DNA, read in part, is TGTGCCAGCAGCGTAGCCTCGGGACAGGGGGGGTCTGAG.

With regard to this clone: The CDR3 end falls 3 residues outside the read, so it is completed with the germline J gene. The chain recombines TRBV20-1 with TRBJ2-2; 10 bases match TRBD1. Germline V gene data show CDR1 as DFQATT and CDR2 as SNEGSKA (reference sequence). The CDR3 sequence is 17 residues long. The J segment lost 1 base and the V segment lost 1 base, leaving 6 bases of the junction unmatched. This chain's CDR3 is CSARVFRDRGNTGELFF. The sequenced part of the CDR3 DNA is TGCAGTGCTAGAGTGTTCCGGGACAGGGGGAACACCGGGGAG.

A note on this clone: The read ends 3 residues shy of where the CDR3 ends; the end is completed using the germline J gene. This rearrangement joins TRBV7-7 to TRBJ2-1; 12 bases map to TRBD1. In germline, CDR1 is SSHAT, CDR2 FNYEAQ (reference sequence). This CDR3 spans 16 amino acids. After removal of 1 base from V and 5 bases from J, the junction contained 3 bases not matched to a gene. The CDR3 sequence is CASSLGGQGANNEQFF. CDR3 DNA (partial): TGTGCCAGCAGCTTAGGGGGACAGGGGGCGAACAATGAG. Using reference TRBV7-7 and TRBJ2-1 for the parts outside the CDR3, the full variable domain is GAGVSQSPRYKVTKRGQDVTLRCDPISSHATLYWYQQALGQGPEFLTYFNYEAQPDKSGLPSDRFSAERPEGSISTLTIQRTEQRDSAMYRCASSLGGQGANNEQFFGPGTRLTVL.

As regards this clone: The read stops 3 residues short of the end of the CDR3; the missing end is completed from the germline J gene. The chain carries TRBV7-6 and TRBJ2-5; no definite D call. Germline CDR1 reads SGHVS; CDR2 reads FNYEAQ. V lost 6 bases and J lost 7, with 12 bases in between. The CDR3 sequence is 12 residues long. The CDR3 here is CASRPTAGTQYF. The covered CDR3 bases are TGTGCCAGCAGACCCACCGCAGGGACC.

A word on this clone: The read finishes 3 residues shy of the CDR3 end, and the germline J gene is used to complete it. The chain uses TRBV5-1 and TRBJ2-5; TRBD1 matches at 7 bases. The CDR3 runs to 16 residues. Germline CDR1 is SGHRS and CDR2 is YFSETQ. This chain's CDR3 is CASSPSRRGQGDTQYF. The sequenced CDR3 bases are TGCGCCAGCAGCCCCTCCCGTAGGGGGCAGGGAGATACC.

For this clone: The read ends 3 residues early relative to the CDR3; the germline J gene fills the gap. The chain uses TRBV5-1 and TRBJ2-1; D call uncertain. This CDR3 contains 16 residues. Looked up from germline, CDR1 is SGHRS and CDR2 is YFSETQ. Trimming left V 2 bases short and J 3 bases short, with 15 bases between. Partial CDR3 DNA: TGCGCCAGCAGCTTCTCCGTAACCCTAGGCTACAATGAG. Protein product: CASSFSVTLGYNE. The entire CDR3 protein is CASSFSVTLGYNEQFF.

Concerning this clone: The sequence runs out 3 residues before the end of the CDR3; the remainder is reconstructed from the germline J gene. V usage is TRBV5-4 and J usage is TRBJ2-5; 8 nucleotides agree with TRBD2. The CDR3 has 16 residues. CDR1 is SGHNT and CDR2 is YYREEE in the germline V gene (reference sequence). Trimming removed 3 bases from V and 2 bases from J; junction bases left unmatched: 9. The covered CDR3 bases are TGTGCCAGCAGCTCCCCGAAGAAGCGGGGGCAAGAGACC. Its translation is CASSSPKKRGQET. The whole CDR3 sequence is CASSSPKKRGQETQYF.

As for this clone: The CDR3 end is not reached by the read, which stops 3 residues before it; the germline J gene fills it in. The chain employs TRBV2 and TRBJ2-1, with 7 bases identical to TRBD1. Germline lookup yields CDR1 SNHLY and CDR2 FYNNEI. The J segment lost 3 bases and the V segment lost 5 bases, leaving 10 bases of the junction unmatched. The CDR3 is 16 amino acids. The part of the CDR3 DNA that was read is TGTGCCAGCAGTCCCGGGACAGTTCTGGACTACAATGAG. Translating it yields CASSPGTVLDYNE. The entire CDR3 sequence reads CASSPGTVLDYNEQFF.

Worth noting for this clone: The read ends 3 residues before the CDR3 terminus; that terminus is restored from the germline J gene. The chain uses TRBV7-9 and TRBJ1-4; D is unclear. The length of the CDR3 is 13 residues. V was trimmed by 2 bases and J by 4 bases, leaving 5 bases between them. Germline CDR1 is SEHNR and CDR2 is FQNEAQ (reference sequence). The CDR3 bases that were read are TGTGCCAGCAGCTTAAGCCGTAATGAAAAA. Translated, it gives CASSLSRNEK. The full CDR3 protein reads CASSLSRNEKLFF.

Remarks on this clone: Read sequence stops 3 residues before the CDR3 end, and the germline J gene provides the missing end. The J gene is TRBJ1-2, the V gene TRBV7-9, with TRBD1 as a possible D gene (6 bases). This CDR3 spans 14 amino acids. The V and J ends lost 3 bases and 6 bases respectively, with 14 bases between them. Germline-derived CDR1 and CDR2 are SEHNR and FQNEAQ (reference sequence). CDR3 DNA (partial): TGTGCCAGCAGCTTCGGCGAGGGGGTAAATGGC. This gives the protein CASSFGEGVNG. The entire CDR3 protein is CASSFGEGVNGYTF.

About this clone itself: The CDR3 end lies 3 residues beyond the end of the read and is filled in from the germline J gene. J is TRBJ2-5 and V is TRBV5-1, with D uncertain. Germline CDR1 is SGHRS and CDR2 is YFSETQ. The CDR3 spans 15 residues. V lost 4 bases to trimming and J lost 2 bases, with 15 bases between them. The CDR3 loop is CASSPSRVHQETQYF. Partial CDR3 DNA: TGCGCCAGCAGCCCCTCCCGCGTCCATCAAGAGACC.

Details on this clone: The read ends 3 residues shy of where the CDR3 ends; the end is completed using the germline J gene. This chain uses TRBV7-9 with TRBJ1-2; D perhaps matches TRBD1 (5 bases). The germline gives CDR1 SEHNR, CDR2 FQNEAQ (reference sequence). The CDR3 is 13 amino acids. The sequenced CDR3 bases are TGTGCCAGCAGCCTGGGGCAGGGAGGGGGC. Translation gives CASSLGQGGG. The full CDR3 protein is CASSLGQGGGYTF. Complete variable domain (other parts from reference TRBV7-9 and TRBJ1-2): DTGVSQNPRHKITKRGQNVTFRCDPISEHNRLYWYRQTLGQGPEFLTYFQNEAQLEKSRLLSDRFSAERPKGSFSTLEIQRTEQGDSAMYLCASSLGQGGGYTFGSGTRLTVV.

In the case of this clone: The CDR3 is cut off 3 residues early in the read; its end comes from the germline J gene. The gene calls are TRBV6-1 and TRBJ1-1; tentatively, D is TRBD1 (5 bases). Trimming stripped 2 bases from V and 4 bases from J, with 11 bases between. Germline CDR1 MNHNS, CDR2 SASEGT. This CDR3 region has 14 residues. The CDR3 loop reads CASSELGGSTEAFF. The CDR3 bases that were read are TGTGCCAGCAGTGAACTCGGGGGGAGCACTGAA.

CDR3 sequence: CASSPGEQYNEQFF. The CDR3 bases that were read are TGTGCCAGCAGCCCAGGGGAGCAATACAATGAG. This sequence joins TRBV7-2 and TRBJ2-1; possibly TRBD1 for D (6 bases). The read gets to within 3 residues of the CDR3 end, and the germline J gene fills in the rest. The CDR3 totals 14 residues. Germline V CDR1 and CDR2: SGHTA, FQGNSA. The germline V and J ends were trimmed by 5 bases and 4 bases, with 12 bases remaining between them.

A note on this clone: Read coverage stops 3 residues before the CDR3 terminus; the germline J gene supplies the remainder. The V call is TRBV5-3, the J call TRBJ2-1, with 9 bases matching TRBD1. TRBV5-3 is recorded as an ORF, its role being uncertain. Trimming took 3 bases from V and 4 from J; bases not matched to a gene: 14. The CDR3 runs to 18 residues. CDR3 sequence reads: CARSSSLAGTGLYNEQFF. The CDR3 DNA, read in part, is TGTGCCAGAAGCTCATCACTAGCCGGGACAGGGTTGTACAATGAG.

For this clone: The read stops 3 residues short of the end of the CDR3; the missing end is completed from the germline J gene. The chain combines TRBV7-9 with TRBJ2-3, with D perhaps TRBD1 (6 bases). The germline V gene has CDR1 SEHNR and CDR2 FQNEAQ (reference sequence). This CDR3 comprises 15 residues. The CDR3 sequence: CASSHPWTDQETQYF. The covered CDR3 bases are TGTGCCAGCAGTCACCCGTGGACAGACCAAGAGACG.

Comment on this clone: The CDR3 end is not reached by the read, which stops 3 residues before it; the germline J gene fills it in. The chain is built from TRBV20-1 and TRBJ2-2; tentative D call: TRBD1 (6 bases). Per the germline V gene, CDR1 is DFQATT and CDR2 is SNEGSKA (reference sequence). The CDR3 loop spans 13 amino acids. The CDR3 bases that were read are TGCAGTGCTAGAACAGGGTGGGATGAAAAG. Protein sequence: CSARTGWDEK. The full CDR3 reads CSARTGWDEKLFF.

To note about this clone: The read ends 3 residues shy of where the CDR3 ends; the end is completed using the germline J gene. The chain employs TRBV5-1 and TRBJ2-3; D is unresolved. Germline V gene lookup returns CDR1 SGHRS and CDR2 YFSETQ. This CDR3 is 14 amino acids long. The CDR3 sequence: CASSLGGFQETQYF. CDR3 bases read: TGCGCCAGCAGCTTGGGAGGCTTCCAAGAGACG.

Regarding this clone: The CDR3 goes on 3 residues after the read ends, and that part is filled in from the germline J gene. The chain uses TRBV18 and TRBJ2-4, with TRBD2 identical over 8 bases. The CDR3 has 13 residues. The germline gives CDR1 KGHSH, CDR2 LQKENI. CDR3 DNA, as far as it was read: TGTGCCAGCTCAACGCCGGGACTAGATGGT. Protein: CASSTPGLDG. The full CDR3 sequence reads CASSTPGLDGQYF. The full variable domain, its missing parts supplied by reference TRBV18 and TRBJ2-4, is NAGVMQNPRHLVRRRGQEARLRCSPMKGHSHVYWYRQLPEEGLKFMVYLQKENIIDESGMPKERFSAEFPKEGPSILRIQQVVRGDSAAYFCASSTPGLDGQYFGAGTRLSVL.

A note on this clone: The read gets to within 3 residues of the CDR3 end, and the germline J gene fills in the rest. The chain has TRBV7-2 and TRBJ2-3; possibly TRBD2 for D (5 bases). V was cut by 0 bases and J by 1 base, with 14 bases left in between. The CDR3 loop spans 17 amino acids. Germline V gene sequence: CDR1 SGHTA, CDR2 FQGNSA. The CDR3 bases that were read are TGTGCCAGCAGCTTAGCGAAGACCCCACTAGGCACAGATACG. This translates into CASSLAKTPLGTDT. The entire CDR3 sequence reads CASSLAKTPLGTDTQYF.

The CDR3 sequence is CAWTGGWNQPQYF. The CDR3 bases that were read are TGTGCCTGGACAGGGGGCTGGAATCAGCCG. The chain recombines TRBV30 with TRBJ2-3, with 8 bases identical to TRBD1. The CDR3 end falls 3 residues outside the read, so it is completed with the germline J gene. CDR3 length: 13 amino acids. Germline lookup yields CDR1 GTSNPN and CDR2 SVGIG (reference sequence). The variable domain in full, completed from reference TRBV30 and TRBJ2-3, reads SQTIHQWPATLVQPVGSPLSLECTVEGTSNPNLYWYRQAAGRGLQLLFYSVGIGQISSEVPQNLSASRPQDRQFILSSKKLLLSDSGFYLCAWTGGWNQPQYFGPGTRLTVL.

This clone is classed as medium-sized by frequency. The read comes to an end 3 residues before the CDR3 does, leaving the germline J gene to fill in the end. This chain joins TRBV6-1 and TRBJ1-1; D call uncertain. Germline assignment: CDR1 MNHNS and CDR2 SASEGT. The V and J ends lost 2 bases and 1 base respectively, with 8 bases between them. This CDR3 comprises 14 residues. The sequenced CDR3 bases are TGTGCCAGCAGTGAATGGCAGGAGAACACTGAA. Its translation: CASSEWQENTE. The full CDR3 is CASSEWQENTEAFF.

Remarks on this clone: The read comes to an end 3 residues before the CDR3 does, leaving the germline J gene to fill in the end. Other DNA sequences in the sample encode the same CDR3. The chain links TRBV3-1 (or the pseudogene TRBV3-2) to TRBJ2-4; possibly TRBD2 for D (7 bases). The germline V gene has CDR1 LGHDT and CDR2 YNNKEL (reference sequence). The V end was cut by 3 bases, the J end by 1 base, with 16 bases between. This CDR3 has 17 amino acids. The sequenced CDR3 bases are TGTGCCAGCAGCCAGGTGGGGGGGGCCGGGGCCAAAAACATT. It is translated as CASSQVGGAGAKNI. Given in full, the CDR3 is CASSQVGGAGAKNIQYF.

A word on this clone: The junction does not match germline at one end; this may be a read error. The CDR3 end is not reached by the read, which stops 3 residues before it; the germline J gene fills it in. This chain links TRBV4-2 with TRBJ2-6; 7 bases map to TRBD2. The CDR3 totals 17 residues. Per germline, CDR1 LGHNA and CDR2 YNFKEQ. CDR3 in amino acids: CASSQDRAGAGANVLTF. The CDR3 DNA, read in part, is TGCGCCAGCAGCCAAGATAGGGCGGGGGCTGGGGCCAACGTC.